This T cell receptor (beta chain) was obtained from a study of PD-1 blockade in classical Hodgkin lymphoma. The table came from immunoSEQ multiplex PCR; TCRdb's copy has only in-frame clones and leaves some out. The sample lists about 96,000 clones; under 95% were seen once. V was clipped by 6 bases and J by 1 base, with 10 bases between them. The germline V gene has CDR1 MNHNY and CDR2 SVGAGI (reference sequence). The length of the CDR3 is 14 residues. Time point meaning: cycle 4 day 1 (C4D1), after less than 7 weeks of nivolumab. Autologous stem cell transplantation was followed by relapse in every patient, and brentuximab vedotin exposure varied.

V usage is TRBV6-6 and J usage is TRBJ1-5; weak D call: TRBD1 (5 bases). The source was peripheral blood mononuclear cells (PBMCs), collected before the fourth cycle of nivolumab. This TCR derives from a human donor with classical Hodgkin lymphoma. The CDR3 DNA sequence: TGTGCCAGCAGCAGGACACCGAGCAATCAGCCCCAGCATTTT. It specifies CASSRTPSNQPQHF.